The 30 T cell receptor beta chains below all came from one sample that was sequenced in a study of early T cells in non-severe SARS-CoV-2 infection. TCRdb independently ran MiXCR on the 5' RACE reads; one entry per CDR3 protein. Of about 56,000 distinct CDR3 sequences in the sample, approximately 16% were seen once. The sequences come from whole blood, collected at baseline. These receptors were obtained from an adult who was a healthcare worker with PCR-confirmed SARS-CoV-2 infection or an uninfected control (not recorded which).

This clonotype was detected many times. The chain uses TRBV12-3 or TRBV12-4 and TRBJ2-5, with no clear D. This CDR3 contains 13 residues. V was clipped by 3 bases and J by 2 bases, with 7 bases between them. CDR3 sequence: CASSFGVQETQYF. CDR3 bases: TGTGCCAGCAGTTTCGGAGTACAAGAGACCCAGTACTTC.

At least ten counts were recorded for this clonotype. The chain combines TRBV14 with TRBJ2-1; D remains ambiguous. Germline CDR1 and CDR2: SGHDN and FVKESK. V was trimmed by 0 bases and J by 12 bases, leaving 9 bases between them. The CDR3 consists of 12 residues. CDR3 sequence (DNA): TGTGCCAGCAGCCAAGATAAGCCACGGCAGTTCTTC. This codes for CASSQDKPRQFF.

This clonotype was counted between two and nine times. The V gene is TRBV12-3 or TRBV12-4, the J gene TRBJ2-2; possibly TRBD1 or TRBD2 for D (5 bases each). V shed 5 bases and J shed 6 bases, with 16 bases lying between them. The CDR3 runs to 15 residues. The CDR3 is CASSPIPRGSGELFF. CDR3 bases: TGTGCCAGCAGTCCCATTCCCCGGGGCTCCGGGGAGCTGTTTTTT.

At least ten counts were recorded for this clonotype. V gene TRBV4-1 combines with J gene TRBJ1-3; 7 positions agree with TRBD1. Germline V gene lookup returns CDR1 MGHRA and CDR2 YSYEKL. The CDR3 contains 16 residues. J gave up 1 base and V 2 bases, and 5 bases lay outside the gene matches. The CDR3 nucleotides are TGCGCCAGCAGCCAACGGGAGGGGGCGTCTGGAAACACCATATATTTT. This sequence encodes CASSQREGASGNTIYF.

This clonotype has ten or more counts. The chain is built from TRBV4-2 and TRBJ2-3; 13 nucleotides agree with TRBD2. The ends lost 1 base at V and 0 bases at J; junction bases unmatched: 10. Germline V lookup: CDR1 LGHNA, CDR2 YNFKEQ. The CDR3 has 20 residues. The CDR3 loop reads CASSQVAGLAGPTSTDTQYF. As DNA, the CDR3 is TGTGCCAGCAGCCAAGTGGCGGGACTAGCGGGACCAACTAGCACAGATACGCAGTATTTT.

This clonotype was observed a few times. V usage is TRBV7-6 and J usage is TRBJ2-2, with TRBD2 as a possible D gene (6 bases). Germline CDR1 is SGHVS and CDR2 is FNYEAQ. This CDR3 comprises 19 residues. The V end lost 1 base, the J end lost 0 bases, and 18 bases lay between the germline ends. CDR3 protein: CASSLGSGLLTSNTGELFF. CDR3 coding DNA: TGTGCCAGCAGCTTAGGGTCGGGACTCCTCACCTCGAACACCGGGGAGCTGTTTTTT.

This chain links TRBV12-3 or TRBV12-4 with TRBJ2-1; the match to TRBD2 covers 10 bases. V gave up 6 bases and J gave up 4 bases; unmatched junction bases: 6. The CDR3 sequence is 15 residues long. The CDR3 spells CASRRTSGAYNEQFF. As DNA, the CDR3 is TGTGCCAGCAGGCGAACTAGCGGGGCTTACAATGAGCAGTTCTTC.

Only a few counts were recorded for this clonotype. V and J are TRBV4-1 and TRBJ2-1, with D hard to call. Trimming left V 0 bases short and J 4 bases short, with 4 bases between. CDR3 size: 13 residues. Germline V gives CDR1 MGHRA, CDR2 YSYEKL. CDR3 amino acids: CASSQDPYNEQFF. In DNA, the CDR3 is TGCGCCAGCAGCCAAGACCCTTACAATGAGCAGTTCTTC.

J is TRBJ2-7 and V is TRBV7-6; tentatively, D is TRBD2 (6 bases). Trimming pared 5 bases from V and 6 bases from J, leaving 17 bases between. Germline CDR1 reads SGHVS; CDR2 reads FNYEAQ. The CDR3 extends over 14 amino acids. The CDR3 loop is CASSPRDSPGEQYF. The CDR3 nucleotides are TGTGCCAGCAGCCCACGGGACTCCCCGGGCGAGCAGTACTTC.

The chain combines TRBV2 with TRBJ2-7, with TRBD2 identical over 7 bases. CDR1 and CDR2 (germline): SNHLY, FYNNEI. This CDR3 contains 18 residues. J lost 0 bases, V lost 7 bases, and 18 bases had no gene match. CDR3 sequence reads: CASTRRVSGRTSSYEQYF. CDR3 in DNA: TGTGCCAGCACAAGAAGGGTTAGCGGGCGCACAAGCTCCTACGAGCAGTACTTC.

CDR3 nucleotides: TGTGCCAGCAGCCAACAGGGACGCGAGACCCAGTACTTC. This encodes CASSQQGRETQYF. The J gene is TRBJ2-5, the V gene TRBV7-9; D is perhaps TRBD1 (6 bases). Germline V CDR1 and CDR2: SEHNR, FQNEAQ (reference sequence). The CDR3 consists of 13 residues. Trimming took 5 bases from V and 5 from J, leaving 12 bases between them.

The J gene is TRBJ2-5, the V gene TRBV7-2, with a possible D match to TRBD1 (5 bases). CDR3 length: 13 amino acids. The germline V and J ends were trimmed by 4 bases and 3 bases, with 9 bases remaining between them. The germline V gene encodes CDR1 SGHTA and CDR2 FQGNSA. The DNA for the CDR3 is TGTGCCAGCAGCTATACCAGGGAAGAGACCCAGTACTTC. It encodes CASSYTREETQYF. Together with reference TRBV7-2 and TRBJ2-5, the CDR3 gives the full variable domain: GAGVSQSPSNKVTEKGKDVELRCDPISGHTALYWYRQSLGQGLEFLIYFQGNSAPDKSGLPSDRFSAERTGGSVSTLTIQRTQQEDSAVYLCASSYTREETQYFGPGTRLLVL.

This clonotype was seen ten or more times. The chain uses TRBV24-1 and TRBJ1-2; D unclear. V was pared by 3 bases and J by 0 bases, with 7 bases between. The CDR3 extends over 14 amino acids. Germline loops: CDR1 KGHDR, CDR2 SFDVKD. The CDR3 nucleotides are TGTGCCACCAGTGATATAGGGCCTAACTATGGCTACACCTTC. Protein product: CATSDIGPNYGYTF.

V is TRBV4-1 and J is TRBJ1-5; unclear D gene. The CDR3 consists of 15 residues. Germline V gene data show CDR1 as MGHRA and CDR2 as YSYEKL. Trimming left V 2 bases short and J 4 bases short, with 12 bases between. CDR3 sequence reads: CASSQPGMTNQPQHF. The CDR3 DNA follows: TGCGCCAGCAGCCAACCCGGTATGACAAATCAGCCCCAGCATTTT.

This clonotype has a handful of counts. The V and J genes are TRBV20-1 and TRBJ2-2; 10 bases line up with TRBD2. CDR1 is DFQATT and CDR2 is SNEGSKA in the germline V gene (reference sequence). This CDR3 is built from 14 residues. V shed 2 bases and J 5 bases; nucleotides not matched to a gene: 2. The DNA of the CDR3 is TGCAGTGCTAGATTAGCGGGGGGTACCGGGGAGCTGTTTTTT. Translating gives CSARLAGGTGELFF.

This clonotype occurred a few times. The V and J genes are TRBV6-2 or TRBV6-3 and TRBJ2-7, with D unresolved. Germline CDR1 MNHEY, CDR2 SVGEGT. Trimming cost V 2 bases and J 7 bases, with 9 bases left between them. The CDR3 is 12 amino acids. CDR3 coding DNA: TGTGCCAGCAGTTACCAAGTGTGGGAGCAGTACTTC. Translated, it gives CASSYQVWEQYF.

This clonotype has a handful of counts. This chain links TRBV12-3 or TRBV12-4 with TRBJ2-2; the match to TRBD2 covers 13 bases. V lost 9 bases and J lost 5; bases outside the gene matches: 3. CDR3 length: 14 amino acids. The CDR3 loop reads CASVTSGRTGELFF. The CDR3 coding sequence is TGTGCCAGTGTGACTAGCGGGAGGACCGGGGAGCTGTTTTTT.

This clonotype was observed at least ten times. CDR3 sequence: CASSRLAGGNGGDTQYF. The CDR3 nucleotides read TGTGCCAGCAGCCGACTAGCGGGAGGAAATGGGGGAGATACGCAGTATTTT. The J gene is TRBJ2-3, the V gene TRBV12-3 or TRBV12-4, with 13 bases matching TRBD2. The CDR3 spans 17 residues. V lost 6 bases and J lost 5; bases outside the gene matches: 11.

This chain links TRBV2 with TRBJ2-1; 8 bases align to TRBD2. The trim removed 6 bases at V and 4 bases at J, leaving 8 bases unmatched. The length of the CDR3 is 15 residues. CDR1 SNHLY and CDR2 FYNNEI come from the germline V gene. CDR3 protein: CASSPGLVTYNEQFF. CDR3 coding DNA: TGTGCCAGCAGCCCGGGACTAGTTACATACAATGAGCAGTTCTTC.

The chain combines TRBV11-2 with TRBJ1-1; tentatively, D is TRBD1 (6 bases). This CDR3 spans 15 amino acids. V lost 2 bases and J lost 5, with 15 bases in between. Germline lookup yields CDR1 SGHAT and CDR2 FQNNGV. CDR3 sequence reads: CASSLQRTGTTEAFF. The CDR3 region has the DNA TGTGCCAGCAGCTTACAACGAACAGGGACAACTGAAGCTTTCTTT.

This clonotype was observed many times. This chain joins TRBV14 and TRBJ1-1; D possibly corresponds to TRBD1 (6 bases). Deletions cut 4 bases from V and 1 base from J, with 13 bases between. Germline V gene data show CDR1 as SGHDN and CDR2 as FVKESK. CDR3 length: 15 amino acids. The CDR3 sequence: CASSLQQGRNTEAFF. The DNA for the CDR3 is TGTGCCAGCAGCCTACAACAGGGAAGGAACACTGAAGCTTTCTTT.

CDR3 loop: CSAQQGEYEQYF. The CDR3, as DNA: TGCAGTGCCCAACAGGGGGAATACGAGCAGTACTTC. The rearrangement joins TRBV20-1 to TRBJ2-7; TRBD1 agrees at 8 bases. The CDR3 is made up of 12 amino acids. Germline CDR1 reads DFQATT; CDR2 reads SNEGSKA (reference sequence). Losses at the gene ends were 6 bases for V and 4 bases for J; bases not matched to a gene: 5.

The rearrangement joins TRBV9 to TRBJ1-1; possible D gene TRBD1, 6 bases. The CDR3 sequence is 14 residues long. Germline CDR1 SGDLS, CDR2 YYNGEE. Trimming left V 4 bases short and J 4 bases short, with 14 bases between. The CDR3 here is CASSPHRDGTEAFF. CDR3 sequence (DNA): TGTGCCAGCAGCCCCCACAGGGATGGCACTGAAGCTTTCTTT.

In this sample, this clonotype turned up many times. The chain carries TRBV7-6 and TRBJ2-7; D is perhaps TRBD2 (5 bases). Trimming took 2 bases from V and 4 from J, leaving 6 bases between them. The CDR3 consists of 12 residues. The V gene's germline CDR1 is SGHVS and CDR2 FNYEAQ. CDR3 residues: CASSLSGYEQYF. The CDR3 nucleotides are TGTGCCAGCAGCTTATCGGGGTACGAGCAGTACTTC.

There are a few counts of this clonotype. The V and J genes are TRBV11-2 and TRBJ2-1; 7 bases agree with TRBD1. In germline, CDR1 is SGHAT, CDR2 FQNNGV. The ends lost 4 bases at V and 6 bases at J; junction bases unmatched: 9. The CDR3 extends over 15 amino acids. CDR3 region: CASSSTGRLVNEQFF. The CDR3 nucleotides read TGTGCCAGCAGCTCGACAGGGAGATTGGTCAATGAGCAGTTCTTC. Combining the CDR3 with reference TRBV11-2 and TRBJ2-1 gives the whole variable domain EAGVAQSPRYKIIEKRQSVAFWCNPISGHATLYWYQQILGQGPKLLIQFQNNGVVDDSQLPKDRFSAERLKGVDSTLKIQPAKLEDSAVYLCASSSTGRLVNEQFFGPGTRLTVL.

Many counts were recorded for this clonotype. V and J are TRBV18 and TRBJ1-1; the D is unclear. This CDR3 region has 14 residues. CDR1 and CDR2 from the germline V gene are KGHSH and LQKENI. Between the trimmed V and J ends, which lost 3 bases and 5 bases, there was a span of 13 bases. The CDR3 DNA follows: TGTGCCAGCTCACCCGTCGAACGAGAGACTGAAGCTTTCTTT. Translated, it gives CASSPVERETEAFF.

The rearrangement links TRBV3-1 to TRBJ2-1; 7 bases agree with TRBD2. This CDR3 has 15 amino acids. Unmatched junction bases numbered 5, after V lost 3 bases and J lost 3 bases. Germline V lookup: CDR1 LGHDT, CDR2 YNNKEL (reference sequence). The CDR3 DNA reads TGTGCCAGCAGCCATCCAGCGGGGCTCTACAATGAGCAGTTCTTC. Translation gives CASSHPAGLYNEQFF.

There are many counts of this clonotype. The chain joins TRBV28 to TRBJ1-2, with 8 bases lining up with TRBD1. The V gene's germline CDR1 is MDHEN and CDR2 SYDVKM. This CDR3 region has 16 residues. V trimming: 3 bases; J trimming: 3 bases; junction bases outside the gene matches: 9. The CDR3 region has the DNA TGTGCCAGCAGTTTCACCGGGACAGGAAGTGACTATGGCTACACCTTC. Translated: CASSFTGTGSDYGYTF.

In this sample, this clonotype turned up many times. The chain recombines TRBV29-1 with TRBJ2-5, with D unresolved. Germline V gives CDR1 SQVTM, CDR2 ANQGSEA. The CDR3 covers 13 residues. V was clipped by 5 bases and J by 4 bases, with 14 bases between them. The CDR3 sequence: CSVYNSAGETQYF. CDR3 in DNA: TGCAGCGTTTACAACAGCGCAGGAGAGACCCAGTACTTC.

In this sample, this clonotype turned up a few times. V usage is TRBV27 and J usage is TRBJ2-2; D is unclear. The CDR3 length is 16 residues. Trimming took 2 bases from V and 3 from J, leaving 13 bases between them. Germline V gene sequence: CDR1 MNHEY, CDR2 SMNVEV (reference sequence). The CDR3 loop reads CASSLAPGFDTGELFF. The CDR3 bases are TGTGCCAGCAGTTTAGCCCCTGGGTTTGACACCGGGGAGCTGTTTTTT.